This TCR beta chain was identified during a study of cytomegalovirus exposure and HLA in healthy donors. Study results and caveats: Most TCR sequences showed up rarely, but some public TCRs showed up in many donors. Certain indistinguishable V segments, among them TRBV6-2 and TRBV6-3, were excluded.

There are 17 residues in the CDR3. The J segment lost 6 bases and the V segment lost 5 bases, leaving 12 bases of the junction unmatched. Germline V gene lookup returns CDR1 SGHTA and CDR2 FQGNSA. Both 60 Vbeta primers and 13 Jbeta primers went into the PCR. Profiled with immunoSEQ multiplex PCR; TCRdb holds only in-frame clones, not every one. The repertoire includes about 180,000 clones, over 70% of them detected once, and 1.4% sits in the top ten. Worth noting for this clone: Its target is not known.

This receptor was obtained from a young man in good health and CMV-seronegative. This sequence joins TRBV7-2 and TRBJ2-2, with 10 positions matching TRBD2. Sequenced input: PBMCs. The CDR3 protein is CASSERVLAGLAGELFF. DNA of the CDR3: TGTGCCAGCAGCGAGAGGGTACTAGCGGGATTAGCCGGGGAGCTGTTTTTT.